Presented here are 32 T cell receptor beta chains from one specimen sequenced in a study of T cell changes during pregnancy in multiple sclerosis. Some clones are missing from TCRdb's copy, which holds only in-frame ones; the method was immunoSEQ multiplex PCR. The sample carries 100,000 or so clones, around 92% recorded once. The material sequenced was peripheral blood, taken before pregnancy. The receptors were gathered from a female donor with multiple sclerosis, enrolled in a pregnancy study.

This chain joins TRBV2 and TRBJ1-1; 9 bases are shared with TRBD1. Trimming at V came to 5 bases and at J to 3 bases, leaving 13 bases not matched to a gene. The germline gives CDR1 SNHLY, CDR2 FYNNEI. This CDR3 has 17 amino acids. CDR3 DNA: TGTGCCAGCAGTCGGGACAGGGAAGGGGTTAGGCACACTGAAGCTTTCTTT. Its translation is CASSRDREGVRHTEAFF.

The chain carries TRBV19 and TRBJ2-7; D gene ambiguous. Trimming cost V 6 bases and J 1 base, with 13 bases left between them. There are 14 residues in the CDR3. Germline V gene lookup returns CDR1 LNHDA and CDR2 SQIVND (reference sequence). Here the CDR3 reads CASSPHPISYEQYF. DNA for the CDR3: TGTGCCAGTAGCCCACATCCAATTTCCTACGAGCAGTACTTC. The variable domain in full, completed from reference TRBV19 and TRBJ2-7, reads DGGITQSPKYLFRKEGQNVTLSCEQNLNHDAMYWYRQDPGQGLRLIYYSQIVNDFQKGDIAEGYSVSREKKESFPLTVTSAQKNPTAFYLCASSPHPISYEQYFGPGTRLTVT.

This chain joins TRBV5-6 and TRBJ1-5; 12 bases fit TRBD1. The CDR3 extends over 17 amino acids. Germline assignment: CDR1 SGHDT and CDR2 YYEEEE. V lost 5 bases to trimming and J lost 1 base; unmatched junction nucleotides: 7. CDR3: CASSQGQGAWSNQPQHF. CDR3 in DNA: TGTGCCAGCAGTCAGGGACAGGGGGCTTGGAGCAATCAGCCCCAGCATTTT.

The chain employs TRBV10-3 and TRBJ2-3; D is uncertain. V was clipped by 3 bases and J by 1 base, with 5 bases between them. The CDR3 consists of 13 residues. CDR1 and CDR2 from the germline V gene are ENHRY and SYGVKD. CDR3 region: CAISDVGTDTQYF. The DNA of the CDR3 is TGTGCCATCAGTGATGTAGGCACAGATACGCAGTATTTT.

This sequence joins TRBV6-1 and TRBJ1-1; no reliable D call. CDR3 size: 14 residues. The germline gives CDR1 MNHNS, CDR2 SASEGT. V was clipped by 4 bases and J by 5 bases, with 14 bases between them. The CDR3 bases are TGTGCCAGCAGTGTCTCCGGGAGTGGGACTGAAGCTTTCTTT. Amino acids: CASSVSGSGTEAFF.

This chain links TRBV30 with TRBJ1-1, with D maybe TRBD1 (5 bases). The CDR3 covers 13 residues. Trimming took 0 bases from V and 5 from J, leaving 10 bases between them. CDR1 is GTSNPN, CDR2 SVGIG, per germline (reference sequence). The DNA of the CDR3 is TGTGCCTGGAGTGTAACGGGGGGGACTGAAGCTTTCTTT. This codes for CAWSVTGGTEAFF.

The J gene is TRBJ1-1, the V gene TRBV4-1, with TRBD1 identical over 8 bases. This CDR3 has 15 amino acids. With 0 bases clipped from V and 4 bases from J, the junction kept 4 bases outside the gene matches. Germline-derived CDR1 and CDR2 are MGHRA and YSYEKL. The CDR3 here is CASSQDRQGITEAFF. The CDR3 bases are TGCGCCAGCAGCCAAGATAGACAGGGGATCACTGAAGCTTTCTTT.

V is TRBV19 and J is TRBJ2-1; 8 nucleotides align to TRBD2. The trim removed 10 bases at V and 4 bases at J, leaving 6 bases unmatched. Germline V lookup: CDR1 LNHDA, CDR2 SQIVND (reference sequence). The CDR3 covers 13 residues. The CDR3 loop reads CATGLAGYNEQFF. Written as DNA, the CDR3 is TGTGCCACCGGGCTAGCGGGTTACAATGAGCAGTTCTTC.

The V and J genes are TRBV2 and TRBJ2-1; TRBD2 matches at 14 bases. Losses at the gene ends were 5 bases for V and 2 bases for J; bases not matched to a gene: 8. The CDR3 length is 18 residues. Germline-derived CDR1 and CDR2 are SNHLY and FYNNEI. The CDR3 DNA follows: TGTGCCAGCAGTACGACTAGCGGGAGGGGGGGGGCCTACAATGAGCAGTTCTTC. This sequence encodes CASSTTSGRGGAYNEQFF. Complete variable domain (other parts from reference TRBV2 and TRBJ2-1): EPEVTQTPSHQVTQMGQEVILRCVPISNHLYFYWYRQILGQKVEFLVSFYNNEISEKSEIFDDQFSVERPDGSNFTLKIRSTKLEDSAMYFCASSTTSGRGGAYNEQFFGPGTRLTVL.

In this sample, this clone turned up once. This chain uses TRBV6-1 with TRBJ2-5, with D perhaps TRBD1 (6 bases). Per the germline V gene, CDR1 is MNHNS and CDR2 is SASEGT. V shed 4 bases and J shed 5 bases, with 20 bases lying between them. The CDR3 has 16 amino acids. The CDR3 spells CASSASGRTTGETQYF. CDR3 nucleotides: TGTGCCAGCAGTGCTTCGGGTCGTACTACAGGGGAGACCCAGTACTTC.

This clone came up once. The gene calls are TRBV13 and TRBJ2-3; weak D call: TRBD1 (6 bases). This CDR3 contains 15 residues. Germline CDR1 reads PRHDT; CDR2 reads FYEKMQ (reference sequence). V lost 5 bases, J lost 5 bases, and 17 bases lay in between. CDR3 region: CASSAVGGEGDTQYF. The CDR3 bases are TGTGCCAGCAGCGCGGTAGGGGGAGAAGGAGATACGCAGTATTTT.

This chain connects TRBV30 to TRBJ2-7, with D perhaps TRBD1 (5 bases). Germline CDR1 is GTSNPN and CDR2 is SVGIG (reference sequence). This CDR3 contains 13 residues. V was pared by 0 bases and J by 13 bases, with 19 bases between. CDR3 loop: CAWSVGVSSIRYF. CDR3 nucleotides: TGTGCCTGGAGTGTAGGGGTCAGTTCAATCCGCTACTTC.

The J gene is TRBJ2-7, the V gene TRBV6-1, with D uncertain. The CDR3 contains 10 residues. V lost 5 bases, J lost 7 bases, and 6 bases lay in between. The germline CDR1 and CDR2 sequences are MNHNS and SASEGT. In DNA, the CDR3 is TGTGCCAGCAGTATAGCTGAGCAGTACTTC. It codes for CASSIAEQYF.

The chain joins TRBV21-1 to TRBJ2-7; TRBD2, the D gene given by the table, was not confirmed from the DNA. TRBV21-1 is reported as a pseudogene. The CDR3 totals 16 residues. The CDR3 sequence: CARPQRELSRVDEQYF. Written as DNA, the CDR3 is TGTGCCAGGCCCCAGCGGGAGCTATCCCGGGTAGACGAGCAGTACTTC.

Here the CDR3 reads CASSLLGTGENGYTF. The DNA for the CDR3 is TGTGCCAGCAGCCTATTGGGGACAGGGGAGAATGGCTACACCTTC. The rearrangement joins TRBV14 to TRBJ1-2; 10 bases align to TRBD1. This CDR3 contains 15 residues. Germline CDR1 and CDR2: SGHDN and FVKESK. V trimming: 4 bases; J trimming: 6 bases; junction bases outside the gene matches: 8. The variable domain in full, with the rest retrieved from reference TRBV14 and TRBJ1-2, is EAGVTQFPSHSVIEKGQTVTLRCDPISGHDNLYWYRRVMGKEIKFLLHFVKESKQDESGMPNNRFLAERTGGTYSTLKVQPAELEDSGVYFCASSLLGTGENGYTFGSGTRLTVV.

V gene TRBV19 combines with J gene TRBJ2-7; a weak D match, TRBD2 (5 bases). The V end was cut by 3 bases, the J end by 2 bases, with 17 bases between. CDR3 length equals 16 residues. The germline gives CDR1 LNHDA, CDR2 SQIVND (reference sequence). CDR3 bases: TGTGCCAGTAGTATGACTTGGGAGATTTTCCCCTACGAGCAGTACTTC. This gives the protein CASSMTWEIFPYEQYF.

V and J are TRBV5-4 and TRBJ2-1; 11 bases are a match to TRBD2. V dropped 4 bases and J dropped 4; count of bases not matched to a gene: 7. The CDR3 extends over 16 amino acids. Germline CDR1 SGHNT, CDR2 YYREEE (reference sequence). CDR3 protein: CASSTRTSGPYNEQFF. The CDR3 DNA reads TGTGCCAGCAGCACCAGGACTAGCGGGCCGTACAATGAGCAGTTCTTC.

DNA of the CDR3: TGCGCCAGCAGCTCTAGGGGGCTGGGGGAGCAGTACTTC. This codes for CASSSRGLGEQYF. V gene TRBV5-1 combines with J gene TRBJ2-7, with TRBD1 matching 7 bases. Per the germline V gene, CDR1 is SGHRS and CDR2 is YFSETQ. The CDR3 covers 13 residues. V trimming: 3 bases; J trimming: 7 bases; junction bases outside the gene matches: 7.

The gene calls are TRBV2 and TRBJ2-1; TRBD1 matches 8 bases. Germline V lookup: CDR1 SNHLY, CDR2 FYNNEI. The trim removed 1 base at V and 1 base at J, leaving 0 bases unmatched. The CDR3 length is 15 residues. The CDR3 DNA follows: TGTGCCAGCAGTGAAGACAGGGGGTCCTACAATGAGCAGTTCTTC. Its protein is CASSEDRGSYNEQFF.

CDR3 loop: CASRPGTLNTEAFF. CDR3 DNA: TGTGCCAGCAGACCCGGGACTCTAAACACTGAAGCTTTCTTT. The V and J genes are TRBV6-5 and TRBJ1-1, with D perhaps matching TRBD1 (5 bases). The CDR3 runs to 14 residues. V was cut by 6 bases and J by 2 bases, with 13 bases left in between. The germline V gene has CDR1 MNHEY and CDR2 SVGAGI.

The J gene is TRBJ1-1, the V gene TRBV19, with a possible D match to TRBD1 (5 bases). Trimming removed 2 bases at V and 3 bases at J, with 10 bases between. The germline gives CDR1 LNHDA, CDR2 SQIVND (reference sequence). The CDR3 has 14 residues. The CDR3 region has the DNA TGTGCCAGTAGTATATGGGGGGGAGACACTGAAGCTTTCTTT. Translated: CASSIWGGDTEAFF.

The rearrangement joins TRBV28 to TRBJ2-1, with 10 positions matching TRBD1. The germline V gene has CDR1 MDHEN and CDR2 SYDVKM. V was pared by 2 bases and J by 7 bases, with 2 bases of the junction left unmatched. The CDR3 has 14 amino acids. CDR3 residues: CASSLGQGGNEQFF. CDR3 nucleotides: TGTGCCAGCAGTTTAGGACAGGGGGGGAATGAGCAGTTCTTC. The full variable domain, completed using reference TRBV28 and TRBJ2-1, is DVKVTQSSRYLVKRTGEKVFLECVQDMDHENMFWYRQDPGLGLRLIYFSYDVKMKEKGDIPEGYSVSREKKERFSLILESASTNQTSMYLCASSLGQGGNEQFFGPGTRLTVL.

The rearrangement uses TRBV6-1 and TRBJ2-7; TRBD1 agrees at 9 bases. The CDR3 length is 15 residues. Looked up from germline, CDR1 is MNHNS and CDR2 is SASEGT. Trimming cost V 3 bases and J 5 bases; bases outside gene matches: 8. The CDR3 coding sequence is TGTGCCAGCAGTGAGGCCGGGACAGGGCGGAACGAGCAGTACTTC. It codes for CASSEAGTGRNEQYF.

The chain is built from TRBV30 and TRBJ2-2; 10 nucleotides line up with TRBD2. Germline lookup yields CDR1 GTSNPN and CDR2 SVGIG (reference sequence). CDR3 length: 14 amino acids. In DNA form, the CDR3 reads TGTGCTTGGCTAGCGGGAGTGGGCACCGGGGAGCTGTTTTTT. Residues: CAWLAGVGTGELFF.

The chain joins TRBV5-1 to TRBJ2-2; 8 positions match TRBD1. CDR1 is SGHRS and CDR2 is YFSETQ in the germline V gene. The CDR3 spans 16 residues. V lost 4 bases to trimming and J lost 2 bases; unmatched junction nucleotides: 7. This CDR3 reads CASSRQGTTNTGELFF. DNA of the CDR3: TGCGCCAGCAGCCGACAGGGGACAACTAACACCGGGGAGCTGTTTTTT.

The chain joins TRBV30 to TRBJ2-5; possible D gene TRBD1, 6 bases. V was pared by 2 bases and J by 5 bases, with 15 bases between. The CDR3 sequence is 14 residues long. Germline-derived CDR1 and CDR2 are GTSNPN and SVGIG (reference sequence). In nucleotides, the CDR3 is TGTGCCTGGAGTACAGGGAGCTATCGGGAGACCCAGTACTTC. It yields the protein CAWSTGSYRETQYF.

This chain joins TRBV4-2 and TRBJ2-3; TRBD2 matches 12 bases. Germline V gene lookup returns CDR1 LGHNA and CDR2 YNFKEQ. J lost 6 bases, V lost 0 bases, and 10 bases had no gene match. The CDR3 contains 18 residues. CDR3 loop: CASSQDGRLAGDLDTQYF. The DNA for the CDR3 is TGTGCCAGCAGCCAAGATGGTAGACTAGCGGGAGATTTGGATACGCAGTATTTT.

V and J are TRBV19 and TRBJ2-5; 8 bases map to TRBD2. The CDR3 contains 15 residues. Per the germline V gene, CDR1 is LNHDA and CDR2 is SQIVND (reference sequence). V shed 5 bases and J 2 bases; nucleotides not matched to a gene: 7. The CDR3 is CASSPGGARQETQYF. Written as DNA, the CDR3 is TGTGCCAGTAGTCCCGGGGGGGCTAGACAAGAGACCCAGTACTTC.

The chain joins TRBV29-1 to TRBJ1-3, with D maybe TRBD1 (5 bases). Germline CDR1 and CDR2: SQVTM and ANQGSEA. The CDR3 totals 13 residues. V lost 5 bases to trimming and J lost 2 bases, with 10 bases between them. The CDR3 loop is CSVSRGTGNTIYF. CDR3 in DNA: TGCAGCGTTTCGCGGGGGACTGGAAACACCATATATTTT.

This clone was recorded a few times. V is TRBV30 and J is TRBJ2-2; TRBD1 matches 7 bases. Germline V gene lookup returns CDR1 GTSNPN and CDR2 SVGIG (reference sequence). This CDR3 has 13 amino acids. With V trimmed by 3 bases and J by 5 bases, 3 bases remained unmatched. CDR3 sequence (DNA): TGTGCCTGGAGGACAGGGCAGACCGGGGAGCTGTTTTTT. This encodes CAWRTGQTGELFF.

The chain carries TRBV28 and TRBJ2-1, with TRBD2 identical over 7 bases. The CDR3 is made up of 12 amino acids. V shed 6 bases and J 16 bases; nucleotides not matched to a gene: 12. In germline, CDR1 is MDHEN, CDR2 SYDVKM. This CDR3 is CASRKGGTPPFF. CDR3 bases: TGTGCCAGCAGGAAGGGAGGGACCCCACCCTTCTTC.

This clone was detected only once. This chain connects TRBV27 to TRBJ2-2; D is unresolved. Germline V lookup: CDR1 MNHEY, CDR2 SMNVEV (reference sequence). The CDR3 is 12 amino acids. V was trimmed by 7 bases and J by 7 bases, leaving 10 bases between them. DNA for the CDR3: TGTGCCAGCAAGGAGCCCATCGGGGAGCTGTTTTTT. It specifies CASKEPIGELFF.